These 21 T cell receptor beta chains were sequenced from one sample in a study of shared clonotypes between healthy human individuals. Produced via immunoSEQ multiplex PCR; TCRdb's table is partial and in-frame only. The sample lists about 1.5 million clones, 95% to 99% occurring once. The specimen sequenced was naive CD4+ T cells sorted from blood. Regarding subset: CD45RA+ positively selected. These receptors all come from a man aged 25-45 years in good health.

CDR3 in amino acids: CASSLGGQGLEQYF. In DNA form, the CDR3 reads TGCGCCAGCAGCTTGGGTGGACAGGGTCTCGAGCAGTACTTC. The V gene is TRBV5-1, the J gene TRBJ2-7; 8 bases match TRBD1. This CDR3 region has 14 residues. V lost 0 bases, J lost 6 bases, and 5 bases stayed unmatched. Germline CDR1 is SGHRS and CDR2 is YFSETQ.

V usage is TRBV18 and J usage is TRBJ2-1; TRBD1 might be the D (6 bases). The CDR3 spans 13 residues. The germline CDR1 and CDR2 sequences are KGHSH and LQKENI. V shed 6 bases and J shed 6 bases, with 12 bases lying between them. CDR3 bases: TGTGCCAGCTCGTCTAGGGGGACCAATGAGCAGTTCTTC. This encodes CASSSRGTNEQFF.

The chain employs TRBV27 and TRBJ2-7, with a weak D call TRBD1 (6 bases). Germline V gene data show CDR1 as MNHEY and CDR2 as SMNVEV (reference sequence). With 6 bases removed from V and 2 bases from J, the gap between germline ends came to 14 bases. The CDR3 is 14 residues long. CDR3 bases: TGTGCCAGCAGCCGCACAGGGCTACCCTACGAGCAGTACTTC. It codes for CASSRTGLPYEQYF.

This rearrangement joins TRBV11-2 to TRBJ1-3, with D unclear. Looked up from germline, CDR1 is SGHAT and CDR2 is FQNNGV. The CDR3 sequence is 18 residues long. V was shortened by 0 bases and J by 0 bases, with 15 bases between the two germline ends. The CDR3 sequence is CASSLDRVVGYSGNTIYF. In DNA form, the CDR3 reads TGTGCCAGCAGCTTAGATCGAGTTGTGGGGTACTCTGGAAACACCATATATTTT.

CDR3 protein: CASSPSTSSGNTIYF. The CDR3 DNA follows: TGTGCCAGCAGCCCGTCCACCTCCTCTGGAAACACCATATATTTT. The V gene is TRBV5-4, the J gene TRBJ1-3; D remains ambiguous. Germline CDR1 is SGHNT and CDR2 is YYREEE (reference sequence). Trimming shortened V by 4 bases and J by 0 bases, and 11 bases separated the two germline ends. CDR3 size: 15 residues. The full variable domain, with the rest looked up from reference TRBV5-4 and TRBJ1-3, is ETGVTQSPTHLIKTRGQQVTLRCSSQSGHNTVSWYQQALGQGPQFIFQYYREEENGRGNFPPRFSGLQFPNYSSELNVNALELDDSALYLCASSPSTSSGNTIYFGEGSWLTVV.

The chain couples TRBV5-6 to TRBJ1-1; D is unclear. Germline V gene lookup returns CDR1 SGHDT and CDR2 YYEEEE. CDR3 size: 13 residues. V lost 5 bases and J lost 1, with 9 bases in between. In nucleotides, the CDR3 is TGTGCCAGCAGGCGGAAGGGGAACACTGAAGCTTTCTTT. Its translation is CASRRKGNTEAFF.

The chain is built from TRBV5-1 and TRBJ2-3; the match to TRBD2 covers 10 bases. Germline CDR1 SGHRS, CDR2 YFSETQ. This CDR3 comprises 16 residues. The V and J ends lost 4 bases and 0 bases, in that order; junction bases with no gene match: 5. Written as DNA, the CDR3 is TGCGCCAGCAGCCAAACTAGCGGGGCTAGCACAGATACGCAGTATTTT. Its protein is CASSQTSGASTDTQYF.

CDR3 protein: CASASARVGEQYF. The DNA of the CDR3 is TGTGCCAGCGCGTCAGCGAGGGTTGGGGAGCAGTACTTC. The rearrangement links TRBV2 to TRBJ2-7; TRBD2 might be the D (5 bases). CDR3 length: 13 residues. CDR1 is SNHLY, CDR2 FYNNEI, per germline. V lost 8 bases, J lost 7 bases, and 18 bases lay in between. Drawing the rest from reference TRBV2 and TRBJ2-7, the complete variable domain is EPEVTQTPSHQVTQMGQEVILRCVPISNHLYFYWYRQILGQKVEFLVSFYNNEISEKSEIFDDQFSVERPDGSNFTLKIRSTKLEDSAMYFCASASARVGEQYFGPGTRLTVT.

The rearrangement links TRBV19 to TRBJ2-2; D gene uncertain. Germline CDR1 and CDR2: LNHDA and SQIVND (reference sequence). The CDR3 totals 16 residues. V shed 1 base and J shed 4 bases, with 13 bases lying between them. The CDR3 coding sequence is TGTGCCAGTAGTATAGGGTCCGTAATGGGCACCGGGGAGCTGTTTTTT. Translation gives CASSIGSVMGTGELFF.

This chain uses TRBV19 with TRBJ1-4, with D hard to call. From germline, CDR1 is LNHDA and CDR2 SQIVND (reference sequence). This CDR3 is built from 13 residues. With 5 bases removed from V and 6 bases from J, the gap between germline ends came to 10 bases. CDR3 region: CASSSRVHEKLFF. The CDR3 DNA is TGTGCCAGTAGTTCCCGCGTTCATGAAAAACTGTTTTTT.

The chain's CDR3 is CASSLVTAQNTEAFF. The CDR3, as DNA: TGCGCCAGCAGCTTGGTGACAGCCCAGAACACTGAAGCTTTCTTT. The chain employs TRBV5-1 and TRBJ1-1; tentatively, D is TRBD1 (5 bases). V was shortened by 0 bases and J by 1 base, with 10 bases between the two germline ends. The CDR3 covers 15 residues. Germline CDR1 is SGHRS and CDR2 is YFSETQ.

This clone was seen just once. V is TRBV19 and J is TRBJ1-5; possibly TRBD1 for D (5 bases). V lost 5 bases and J 1 base, leaving 15 bases between the germline ends. This CDR3 is 16 amino acids long. CDR1 is LNHDA and CDR2 is SQIVND in the germline V gene (reference sequence). This CDR3 reads CASSPGTTRSNQPQHF. The CDR3 region has the DNA TGTGCCAGTAGTCCGGGGACCACAAGGAGCAATCAGCCCCAGCATTTT.

The chain is built from TRBV11-2 and TRBJ1-1, with unresolved D. Germline V gene lookup returns CDR1 SGHAT and CDR2 FQNNGV. Trimming removed 2 bases at V and 0 bases at J, with 7 bases between. CDR3 length: 14 residues. In DNA form, the CDR3 reads TGTGCCAGCAGCTTAAACGTAATGAACACTGAAGCTTTCTTT. Translation: CASSLNVMNTEAFF.

This clone was recorded once. The CDR3 DNA is TGTGCCAGCAGCTCCGTTAGCGGGCGCACCGGGGAGCTGTTTTTT. Translated, it gives CASSSVSGRTGELFF. The chain has TRBV7-8 and TRBJ2-2; 7 bases are shared with TRBD2. The CDR3 extends over 15 amino acids. Germline-derived CDR1 and CDR2 are SGHVS and FQNEAQ. Unmatched junction bases numbered 6, after V lost 4 bases and J lost 4 bases.

The V call is TRBV6-5, the J call TRBJ2-5; D gene ambiguous. CDR1 is MNHEY and CDR2 is SVGAGI in the germline V gene. Trimming took off 0 bases at V and 1 base at J, with 6 bases between the two ends. This CDR3 has 14 residues. DNA for the CDR3: TGTGCCAGCAGTTACTCGAGTACCCAAGAGACCCAGTACTTC. Translated, it gives CASSYSSTQETQYF.

This clone was recorded only once. This rearrangement joins TRBV29-1 to TRBJ1-2; D is unclear. V was pared by 4 bases and J by 2 bases, with 11 bases between. Germline CDR1 is SQVTM and CDR2 is ANQGSEA. The CDR3 totals 13 residues. This CDR3 is CSVVVSSNYGYTF. DNA for the CDR3: TGCAGCGTTGTCGTCAGTTCGAACTATGGCTACACCTTC.

This chain connects TRBV5-4 to TRBJ2-1; no reliable D call. The V gene's germline CDR1 is SGHNT and CDR2 YYREEE (reference sequence). V lost 2 bases to trimming and J lost 0 bases, with 15 bases between them. The CDR3 is 17 residues long. CDR3 sequence (DNA): TGTGCCAGCAGCTTTGAACTTTCGGCCCACTCCTACAATGAGCAGTTCTTC. Its protein is CASSFELSAHSYNEQFF.

This rearrangement joins TRBV28 to TRBJ2-4, with 8 bases lining up with TRBD1. V lost 3 bases and J lost 4; bases outside the gene matches: 2. This CDR3 is 14 amino acids long. Germline V CDR1 and CDR2: MDHEN, SYDVKM. The CDR3 reads CASSLGQEKNIQYF. The DNA for the CDR3 is TGTGCCAGCAGTTTGGGACAGGAAAAAAACATTCAGTACTTC.

The chain couples TRBV21-1 to TRBJ2-2; the D call TRBD2 from the table was never checked on the DNA. TRBV21-1 is a listed pseudogene. The CDR3 is 21 amino acids. The CDR3 region is CASSKRVAGLAGDLSTGELFF. CDR3 sequence (DNA): TGTGCCAGCAGCAAACGGGTGGCAGGACTAGCGGGAGATCTTAGCACCGGGGAGCTGTTTTTT.

This clone was observed a single time. The CDR3, as DNA: TGTGCCAGCAGTTACTCCGGGGGAGCTGGTGTTGATGAGCAGTTCTTC. It yields the protein CASSYSGGAGVDEQFF. This chain connects TRBV6-6 to TRBJ2-1; tentative D call: TRBD2 (6 bases). V shed 0 bases and J shed 8 bases, with 17 bases lying between them. Per germline, CDR1 MNHNY and CDR2 SVGAGI (reference sequence). The CDR3 consists of 16 residues.

The rearrangement uses TRBV19 and TRBJ1-5; D perhaps matches TRBD1 (5 bases). The CDR3 consists of 15 residues. Germline loops: CDR1 LNHDA, CDR2 SQIVND (reference sequence). The V and J ends lost 5 bases and 2 bases respectively, with 13 bases between them. DNA for the CDR3: TGTGCCAGTAGTCCCGGGGCCCCGGGCAATCAGCCCCAGCATTTT. It yields the protein CASSPGAPGNQPQHF.